What follows is one T cell receptor beta chain and its context. Its antigen remains unknown. The data belong to a study of shared clonotypes between healthy human individuals. Libraries were prepared by immunoSEQ multiplex PCR; TCRdb keeps only in-frame clonotypes and omits some of them. The sample lists approximately 2,300,000 clones, 92% occurring once. The V end lost 6 bases, the J end lost 5 bases, and 13 bases lay between the germline ends. CDR3 length equals 13 residues. CDR1 and CDR2 from the germline V gene are MNHEY and SMNVEV (reference sequence). Overall study findings and caveats: Naive subsets generally exceeded memory subsets in estimated richness.

What was sequenced was naive CD4+ T cells from PBMCs. Subset noted: CD45RA+ positively selected. The chain couples TRBV27 to TRBJ2-5, with D maybe TRBD2 (6 bases). The receptor's source is a man between 18 and 35 years old in good health. Some clones in this sample may be carry-over from other donors' samples. The CDR3: CASRGGMWETQYF. Written as DNA, the CDR3 is TGTGCCAGCAGAGGAGGGATGTGGGAGACCCAGTACTTC.